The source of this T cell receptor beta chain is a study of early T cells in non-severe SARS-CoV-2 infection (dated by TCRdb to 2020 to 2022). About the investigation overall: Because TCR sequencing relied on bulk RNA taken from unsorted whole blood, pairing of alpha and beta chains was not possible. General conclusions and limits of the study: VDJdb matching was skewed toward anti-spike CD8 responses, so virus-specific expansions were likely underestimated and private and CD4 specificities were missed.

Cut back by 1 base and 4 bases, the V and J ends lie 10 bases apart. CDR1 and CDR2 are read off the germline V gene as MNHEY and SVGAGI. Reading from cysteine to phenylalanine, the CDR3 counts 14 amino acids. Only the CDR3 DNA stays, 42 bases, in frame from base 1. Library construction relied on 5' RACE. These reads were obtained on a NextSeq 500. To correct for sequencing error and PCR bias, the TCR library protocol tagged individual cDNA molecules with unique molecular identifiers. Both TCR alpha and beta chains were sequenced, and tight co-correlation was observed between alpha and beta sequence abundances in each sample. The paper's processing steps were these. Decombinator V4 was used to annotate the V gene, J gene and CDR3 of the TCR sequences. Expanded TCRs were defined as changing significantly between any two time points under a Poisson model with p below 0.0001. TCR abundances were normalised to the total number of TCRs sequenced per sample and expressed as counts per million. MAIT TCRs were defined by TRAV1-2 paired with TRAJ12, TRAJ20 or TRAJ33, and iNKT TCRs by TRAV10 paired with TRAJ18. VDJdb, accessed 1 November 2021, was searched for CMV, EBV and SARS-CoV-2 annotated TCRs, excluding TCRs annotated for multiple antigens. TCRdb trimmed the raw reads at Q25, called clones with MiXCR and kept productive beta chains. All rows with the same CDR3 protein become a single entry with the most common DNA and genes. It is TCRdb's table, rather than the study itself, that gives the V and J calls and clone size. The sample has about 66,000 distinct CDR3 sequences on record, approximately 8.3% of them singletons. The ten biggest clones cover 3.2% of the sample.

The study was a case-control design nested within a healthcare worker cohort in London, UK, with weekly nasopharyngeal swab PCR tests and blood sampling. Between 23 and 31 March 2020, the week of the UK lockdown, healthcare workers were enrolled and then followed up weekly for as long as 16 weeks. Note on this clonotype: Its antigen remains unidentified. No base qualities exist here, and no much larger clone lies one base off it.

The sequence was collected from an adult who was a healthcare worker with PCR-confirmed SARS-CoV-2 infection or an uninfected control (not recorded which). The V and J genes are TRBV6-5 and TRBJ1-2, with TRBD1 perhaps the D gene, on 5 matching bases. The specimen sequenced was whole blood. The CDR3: CASSYYGGSYGYTF. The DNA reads TGTGCCAGCAGTTACTACGGGGGGAGCTATGGCTACACCTTC.